The following is a T cell receptor (beta chain) sequence with its context. Data came from immunoSEQ multiplex PCR; TCRdb stores just in-frame clones and leaves some out. The sample carries fewer than 150,000 clones, around 86% recorded once. This specimen comes from a study of blood T cell repertoires in COVID-19. Trimming took 2 bases from V and 2 from J; bases not matched to a gene: 3. The CDR3 has 15 residues. The germline CDR1 and CDR2 sequences are MNHEY and SVGAGI. The rearrangement uses TRBV6-5 and TRBJ2-3, with 8 bases matching TRBD1. The sample taken for sequencing was PBMCs or T cells enriched from blood (not recorded which). The sequence was obtained from a man aged 25-45 years who had recovered from COVID-19. This chain's CDR3 is CASSYGDRPTDTQYF. The CDR3 DNA reads TGTGCCAGCAGTTACGGGGACAGGCCCACAGATACGCAGTATTTT.